These 32 T cell receptor beta chains were sequenced from one sample in a study of blood T cell repertoires in COVID-19. Some clones are missing from TCRdb's copy, which holds only in-frame ones; the method was immunoSEQ multiplex PCR. The data hold approximately 210,000 clones, with more than 75% observed a single time. The sequencing input was peripheral blood. The source of these receptors is a human donor in a cohort sampled during active COVID-19.

This clone occurred a few times. The chain uses TRBV18 and TRBJ1-1; weak D call: TRBD1 (5 bases). Deletions cut 6 bases from V and 3 bases from J, with 11 bases between. The germline V gene encodes CDR1 KGHSH and CDR2 LQKENI. There are 13 residues in the CDR3. CDR3 loop: CASSRDSYTEAFF. The CDR3 DNA sequence: TGTGCCAGCTCGCGGGACTCCTACACTGAAGCTTTCTTT. The full variable domain, completed using reference TRBV18 and TRBJ1-1, is NAGVMQNPRHLVRRRGQEARLRCSPMKGHSHVYWYRQLPEEGLKFMVYLQKENIIDESGMPKERFSAEFPKEGPSILRIQQVVRGDSAAYFCASSRDSYTEAFFGQGTRLTVV.

To note about this clone: A read error may account for a junction end that differs from germline. The chain is built from TRBV19 and TRBJ2-5, with D possibly TRBD2 on 5 matching bases. CDR1 and CDR2 (germline): LNHDA, SQIVND (reference sequence). The CDR3 length is 13 residues. CDR3 bases: TGTGCCAGTAGCATAGACCGCCGGGGGACCCAGTACTTC. Protein product: CASSIDRRGTQYF.

The chain recombines TRBV29-1 with TRBJ2-3, with D perhaps TRBD1 (6 bases). CDR3 length: 14 residues. Deletions cut 4 bases from V and 2 bases from J, with 13 bases between. Germline V lookup: CDR1 SQVTM, CDR2 ANQGSEA. The CDR3 DNA reads TGCAGCGTTGTAGGGGGTGGGTCCACAGATACGCAGTATTTT. The encoded protein is CSVVGGGSTDTQYF.

This sequence joins TRBV28 and TRBJ1-6, with D possibly being TRBD1 (6 bases). With 1 base removed from V and 7 bases from J, the gap between germline ends came to 17 bases. The CDR3 covers 17 residues. Germline V lookup: CDR1 MDHEN, CDR2 SYDVKM. CDR3 residues: CASSLFNGGAKNSPLHF. Here the CDR3 DNA reads TGTGCCAGCAGTTTATTTAACGGGGGGGCGAAAAATTCACCCCTCCACTTT.

CDR3 protein: CASSFTGISGEKLFF. The DNA for the CDR3 is TGTGCCAGCAGCTTTACAGGGATCTCAGGTGAAAAACTGTTTTTT. V usage is TRBV7-6 and J usage is TRBJ1-4, with D maybe TRBD1 (6 bases). V was shortened by 3 bases and J by 7 bases, with 15 bases between the two germline ends. This CDR3 region has 15 residues. The germline V gene encodes CDR1 SGHVS and CDR2 FNYEAQ.

This clone was observed a single time. This chain connects TRBV29-1 to TRBJ2-1; D is possibly TRBD1 (5 bases). Germline V gene data show CDR1 as SQVTM and CDR2 as ANQGSEA. With 1 base removed from V and 0 bases from J, the gap between germline ends came to 13 bases. This CDR3 spans 16 amino acids. The CDR3 nucleotides read TGCAGCGTTGAAGGCCCCGACAGACTCTCCTACAATGAGCAGTTCTTC. Protein product: CSVEGPDRLSYNEQFF.

The rearrangement uses TRBV9 and TRBJ2-1; D is perhaps TRBD1 (5 bases). This CDR3 contains 14 residues. Germline lookup yields CDR1 SGDLS and CDR2 YYNGEE. V was cut by 3 bases and J by 4 bases, with 11 bases left in between. CDR3 in amino acids: CASSGTGRYNEQFF. The CDR3 coding sequence is TGTGCCAGCAGCGGTACAGGTAGATACAATGAGCAGTTCTTC.

The V call is TRBV11-2, the J call TRBJ1-3; 7 positions agree with TRBD1. The CDR3 spans 15 residues. V trimming: 4 bases; J trimming: 0 bases; junction bases outside the gene matches: 3. Germline V lookup: CDR1 SGHAT, CDR2 FQNNGV. Here the CDR3 reads CASSWAGGSGNTIYF. The CDR3 nucleotides read TGTGCCAGCAGCTGGGCAGGGGGCTCTGGAAACACCATATATTTT.

The V call is TRBV7-2, the J call TRBJ1-6; D gene unclear. This CDR3 comprises 15 residues. Germline lookup yields CDR1 SGHTA and CDR2 FQGNSA. V shed 3 bases and J shed 5 bases, with 11 bases lying between them. CDR3 residues: CASSFAALDNSPLHF. CDR3 DNA: TGTGCCAGCAGCTTTGCGGCACTTGATAATTCACCCCTCCACTTT.

This clone is a singleton in its sample. The genes are TRBV10-2 and TRBJ1-1; 10 bases line up with TRBD1. This CDR3 contains 15 residues. Germline-derived CDR1 and CDR2 are WSHSY and SAAADI. With 1 base clipped from V and 5 bases from J, the junction kept 4 bases outside the gene matches. The CDR3 nucleotides are TGCGCCAGCAGTGAGTTTAGGACAGGGGGTACTGAAGCTTTCTTT. It is translated as CASSEFRTGGTEAFF.

Of note for this clone: A junction boundary mismatches the germline segment, possibly from a read error. CDR3: CASSREAGSHF. As DNA, the CDR3 is TGTGCCAGCAGCAGGGAGGCAGGCTCGCACTTC. This chain connects TRBV2 to TRBJ2-7, with TRBD2 as a possible D gene (6 bases). Germline CDR1 and CDR2: SNHLY and FYNNEI. There are 11 residues in the CDR3.

The CDR3 spells CASAPAGSLTGELFF. CDR3 bases: TGTGCCAGCGCTCCTGCCGGGTCCCTTACCGGGGAGCTGTTTTTT. This rearrangement joins TRBV27 to TRBJ2-2; the D is unclear. CDR1 MNHEY and CDR2 SMNVEV come from the germline V gene (reference sequence). With 8 bases removed from V and 5 bases from J, the gap between germline ends came to 18 bases. The CDR3 sequence is 15 residues long.

The chain recombines TRBV5-1 with TRBJ1-2; 7 nucleotides agree with TRBD1. Germline CDR1 is SGHRS and CDR2 is YFSETQ. This CDR3 is built from 13 residues. V was clipped by 3 bases and J by 7 bases; unmatched bases: 6. The CDR3 spells CASSSTGVGGYTF. In nucleotides, the CDR3 is TGCGCCAGCAGCTCAACAGGGGTTGGTGGCTACACCTTC.

The gene calls are TRBV6-5 and TRBJ1-1; TRBD1 matches 11 bases. V shed 5 bases and J 5 bases; nucleotides not matched to a gene: 7. Germline V gene lookup returns CDR1 MNHEY and CDR2 SVGAGI. CDR3 length: 15 residues. CDR3 sequence reads: CASSPGTGGRTEAFF. The CDR3 coding sequence is TGTGCCAGCAGTCCCGGGACAGGGGGAAGGACTGAAGCTTTCTTT.

This chain connects TRBV29-1 to TRBJ1-5; D is perhaps TRBD1 (6 bases). The CDR3 extends over 14 amino acids. The germline V gene has CDR1 SQVTM and CDR2 ANQGSEA. V was cut by 6 bases and J by 0 bases, with 12 bases left in between. DNA for the CDR3: TGCAGCGTAACGACAGGTTATAGCAATCAGCCCCAGCATTTT. Its translation: CSVTTGYSNQPQHF.

This rearrangement joins TRBV27 to TRBJ2-7; the match to TRBD2 covers 10 bases. The CDR3 length is 17 residues. CDR1 is MNHEY, CDR2 SMNVEV, per germline (reference sequence). The V and J ends lost 5 bases and 5 bases, in that order; junction bases with no gene match: 15. The chain's CDR3 is CASSPTTPSGRAHEQYF. The CDR3, as DNA: TGTGCCAGCAGTCCGACGACCCCAAGCGGGAGGGCTCACGAGCAGTACTTC.

The chain links TRBV29-1 to TRBJ2-3; TRBD1 agrees at 8 bases. The germline V gene has CDR1 SQVTM and CDR2 ANQGSEA. The CDR3 extends over 13 amino acids. Trimming cost V 3 bases and J 3 bases; bases outside gene matches: 2. The CDR3 reads CSVDQGATDTQYF. The CDR3 coding sequence is TGCAGCGTTGACCAGGGGGCGACAGATACGCAGTATTTT.

The chain recombines TRBV6-5 with TRBJ2-7; 12 bases agree with TRBD2. Germline loops: CDR1 MNHEY, CDR2 SVGAGI. The CDR3 is 13 residues long. Trimming at V came to 9 bases and at J to 3 bases, leaving 3 bases not matched to a gene. The CDR3 protein is CASTSGGFYEQYF. In DNA, the CDR3 is TGTGCCAGTACTAGCGGGGGGTTCTACGAGCAGTACTTC.

V usage is TRBV12-3 or TRBV12-4 and J usage is TRBJ2-3; no definite D call. Deletions cut 5 bases from V and 3 bases from J, with 3 bases between. This CDR3 has 11 residues. CDR3 sequence: CASSITDTQYF. The CDR3 DNA follows: TGTGCCAGCAGTATAACAGATACGCAGTATTTT.

The chain uses TRBV6-2 or TRBV6-3 and TRBJ2-3, with 7 positions matching TRBD1. The CDR3 runs 15 residues. Germline trimming cut 5 bases from V and 0 bases from J; bases unmatched to any gene: 5. Per germline, CDR1 MNHEY and CDR2 SVGEGT. CDR3 nucleotides: TGTGCCAGCAGTGGGACAGCGACTAGCACAGATACGCAGTATTTT. It yields the protein CASSGTATSTDTQYF.

J is TRBJ1-4 and V is TRBV27; 9 bases are a match to TRBD1. Unmatched junction bases numbered 7, after V lost 5 bases and J lost 6 bases. CDR3 size: 15 residues. Looked up from germline, CDR1 is MNHEY and CDR2 is SMNVEV (reference sequence). The CDR3 here is CASSGAGTGYEKLFF. For the CDR3, the DNA is TGTGCCAGCAGTGGGGCCGGGACAGGGTATGAAAAACTGTTTTTT. The entire variable domain, with the rest obtained from reference TRBV27 and TRBJ1-4, is as follows: EAQVTQNPRYLITVTGKKLTVTCSQNMNHEYMSWYRQDPGLGLRQIYYSMNVEVTDKGDVPEGYKVSRKEKRNFPLILESPSPNQTSLYFCASSGAGTGYEKLFFGSGTQLSVL.

The chain carries TRBV6-2 or TRBV6-3 and TRBJ2-7; D is uncertain. CDR1 is MNHEY, CDR2 SVGEGT, per germline. Trimming shortened V by 4 bases and J by 2 bases, and 21 bases separated the two germline ends. The CDR3 is made up of 17 amino acids. CDR3 sequence: CASSSSSYRAPTYEQYF. The CDR3 DNA reads as TGTGCCAGCAGTTCCTCTTCTTATCGCGCGCCGACCTACGAGCAGTACTTC.

This clone was detected only a few times. CDR3 protein: CATSRQGTNTGELFF. CDR3 bases: TGTGCCACCAGTCGACAGGGAACGAACACCGGGGAGCTGTTTTTT. The chain employs TRBV24-1 and TRBJ2-2; 7 bases are shared with TRBD1. Germline CDR1 and CDR2: KGHDR and SFDVKD. Trimming removed 6 bases from V and 0 bases from J; junction bases left unmatched: 3. The CDR3 totals 15 residues.

This chain links TRBV19 with TRBJ2-3; TRBD1 matches at 7 bases. J gave up 1 base and V 4 bases, and 5 bases lay outside the gene matches. This CDR3 is built from 15 residues. Germline CDR1 reads LNHDA; CDR2 reads SQIVND (reference sequence). The CDR3 bases are TGTGCCAGTAGTAAGGGACAGCCTCGCACAGATACGCAGTATTTT. As protein: CASSKGQPRTDTQYF.

J is TRBJ2-5 and V is TRBV5-4, with D perhaps TRBD2 (5 bases). Germline CDR1 is SGHNT and CDR2 is YYREEE (reference sequence). V shed 0 bases and J shed 4 bases, with 10 bases lying between them. The CDR3 has 14 residues. CDR3 in DNA: TGTGCCAGCAGCTTGGCCAGGAGGACAGAGACCCAGTACTTC. Encoded protein: CASSLARRTETQYF.

V gene TRBV4-1 combines with J gene TRBJ1-1, with D tentatively TRBD1 (5 bases). CDR3 length equals 15 residues. V lost 1 base and J 6 bases, leaving 15 bases between the germline ends. Per germline, CDR1 MGHRA and CDR2 YSYEKL. The CDR3 protein is CASSQVWGREAEAFF. Here the CDR3 DNA reads TGCGCCAGCAGCCAAGTTTGGGGCAGGGAGGCTGAAGCTTTCTTT.

The gene calls are TRBV30 and TRBJ1-1; 7 nucleotides line up with TRBD1. V shed 4 bases, J shed 5 bases, and the junction held 7 bases outside the gene matches. This CDR3 region has 13 residues. Germline CDR1 and CDR2: GTSNPN and SVGIG (reference sequence). CDR3 residues: CAWIKGGWTEAFF. The CDR3 nucleotides read TGTGCCTGGATCAAAGGGGGCTGGACTGAAGCTTTCTTT.

The chain uses TRBV18 and TRBJ1-1; D is possibly TRBD1 (5 bases). The germline V and J ends were trimmed by 8 bases and 0 bases, with 7 bases remaining between them. The CDR3 contains 12 residues. Germline V gene data show CDR1 as KGHSH and CDR2 as LQKENI. CDR3 protein: CASRTLNTEAFF. The CDR3 DNA reads as TGTGCCAGCCGGACATTGAACACTGAAGCTTTCTTT.

The CDR3 loop is CASSQALRANVLTF. For the CDR3, the DNA is TGCGCCAGCAGCCAAGCGTTAAGGGCCAACGTCCTGACTTTC. The chain has TRBV4-3 and TRBJ2-6; D uncertain. In germline, CDR1 is LGHNA, CDR2 YSLEER. Trimming shortened V by 1 base and J by 5 bases, and 6 bases separated the two germline ends. The CDR3 extends over 14 amino acids.

The rearrangement uses TRBV20-1 and TRBJ2-1; 8 bases are a match to TRBD1. The ends lost 3 bases at V and 5 bases at J; junction bases unmatched: 3. CDR3 length equals 13 residues. CDR1 and CDR2 (germline): DFQATT, SNEGSKA (reference sequence). CDR3 nucleotide sequence: TGCAGTGCTAGTGGACAGGGAAACAATGAGCAGTTCTTC. As protein: CSASGQGNNEQFF.

V usage is TRBV28 and J usage is TRBJ2-5; D may be TRBD2 (7 bases). Deletions cut 2 bases from V and 5 bases from J, with 15 bases between. Germline loops: CDR1 MDHEN, CDR2 SYDVKM. This CDR3 has 15 residues. CDR3 sequence: CASSLATRGGETQYF. The CDR3, as DNA: TGTGCCAGCAGTTTAGCAACCAGGGGAGGGGAGACCCAGTACTTC.

The rearrangement joins TRBV7-8 to TRBJ2-3; D is perhaps TRBD1 (6 bases). CDR3 length equals 13 residues. CDR1 SGHVS and CDR2 FQNEAQ come from the germline V gene. The V end lost 6 bases, the J end lost 2 bases, and 9 bases lay between the germline ends. In nucleotides, the CDR3 is TGTGCCAGCAGGGGACATTTCACAGATACGCAGTATTTT. Its translation is CASRGHFTDTQYF.